This TCR beta chain stems from a study of cytomegalovirus exposure and HLA in healthy donors. General study points: Segments of the TCR beta V type were, in most cases, productive about 87% or about 30% of the time in an earlier analysis.

V gave up 1 base and J gave up 8 bases; unmatched junction bases: 6. The CDR3 is 15 amino acids. CDR1 is SGHVS, CDR2 FNYEAQ, per germline. Researchers ran the PCR with 60 Vbeta and 13 Jbeta primers. The assay was immunoSEQ multiplex PCR, and TCRdb's table has in-frame clones only and misses some. The sample includes some 160,000 clones, 68% of them seen just once. On this clone itself: The antigen remains undetermined.

The receptor's source is a man aged 55-75 years in good health and CMV-seronegative. The chain couples TRBV7-6 to TRBJ2-1, with 9 bases identical to TRBD2. The material sequenced was PBMCs. The CDR3 loop reads CASSLGVAGADEQFF. CDR3 sequence (DNA): TGTGCCAGCAGCTTAGGGGTAGCGGGAGCCGATGAGCAGTTCTTC.